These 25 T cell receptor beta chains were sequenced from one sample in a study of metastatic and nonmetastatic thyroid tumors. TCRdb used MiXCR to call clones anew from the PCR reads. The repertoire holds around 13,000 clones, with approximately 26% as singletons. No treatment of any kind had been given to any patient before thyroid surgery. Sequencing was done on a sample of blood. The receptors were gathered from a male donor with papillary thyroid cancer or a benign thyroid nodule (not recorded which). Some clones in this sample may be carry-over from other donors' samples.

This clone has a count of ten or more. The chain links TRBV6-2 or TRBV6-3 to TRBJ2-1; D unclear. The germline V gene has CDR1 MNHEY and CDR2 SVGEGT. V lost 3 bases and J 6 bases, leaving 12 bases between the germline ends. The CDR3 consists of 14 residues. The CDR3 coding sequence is TGTGCCAGCAGTTATAGGATACACGTCAATGAGCAGTTCTTC. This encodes CASSYRIHVNEQFF.

The CDR3 protein is CSARAREVEQYF. In nucleotides, the CDR3 is TGCAGTGCTAGAGCCCGTGAGGTCGAGCAGTACTTC. This chain links TRBV20-1 with TRBJ2-7, with no clear D. The germline V gene has CDR1 DFQATT and CDR2 SNEGSKA (reference sequence). This CDR3 region has 12 residues. The ends were cut back, 1 base at V and 6 bases at J, with 10 bases in the middle.

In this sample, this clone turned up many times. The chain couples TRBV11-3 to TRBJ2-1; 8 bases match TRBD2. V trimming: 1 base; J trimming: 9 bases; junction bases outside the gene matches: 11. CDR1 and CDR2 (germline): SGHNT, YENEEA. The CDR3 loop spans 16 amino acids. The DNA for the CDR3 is TGTGCCAGCAGCTTAGGAACCAGCGGGAGCCGTTCTGAGCAGTTCTTC. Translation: CASSLGTSGSRSEQFF.

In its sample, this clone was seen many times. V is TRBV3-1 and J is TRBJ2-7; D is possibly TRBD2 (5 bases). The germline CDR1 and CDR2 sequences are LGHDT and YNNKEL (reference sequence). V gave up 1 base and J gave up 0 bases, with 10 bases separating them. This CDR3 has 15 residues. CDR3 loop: CASSQGRTSSYEQYF. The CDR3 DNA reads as TGTGCCAGCAGCCAAGGGAGGACCAGCTCCTACGAGCAGTACTTC.

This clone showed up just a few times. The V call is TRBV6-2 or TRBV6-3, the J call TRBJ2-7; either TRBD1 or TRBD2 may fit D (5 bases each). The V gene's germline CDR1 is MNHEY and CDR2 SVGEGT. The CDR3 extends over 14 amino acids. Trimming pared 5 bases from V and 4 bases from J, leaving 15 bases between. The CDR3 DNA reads TGTGCCAGCAGTCGGGACGCCTTGAGGTACGAGCAGTACTTC. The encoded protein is CASSRDALRYEQYF.

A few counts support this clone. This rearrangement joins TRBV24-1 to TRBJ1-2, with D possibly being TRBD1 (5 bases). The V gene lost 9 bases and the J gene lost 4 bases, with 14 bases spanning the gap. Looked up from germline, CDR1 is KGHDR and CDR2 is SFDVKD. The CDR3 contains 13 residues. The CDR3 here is CATREGHGYGYTF. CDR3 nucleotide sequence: TGTGCCACCCGAGAGGGGCACGGCTATGGCTACACCTTC.

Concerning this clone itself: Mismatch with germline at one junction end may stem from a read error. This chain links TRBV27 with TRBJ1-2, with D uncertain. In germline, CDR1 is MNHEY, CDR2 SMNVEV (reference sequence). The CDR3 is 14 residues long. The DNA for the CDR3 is TGTGCCAGCAGTTTATCGCAATGGAACTATGTCTACACCTTC. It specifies CASSLSQWNYVYTF.

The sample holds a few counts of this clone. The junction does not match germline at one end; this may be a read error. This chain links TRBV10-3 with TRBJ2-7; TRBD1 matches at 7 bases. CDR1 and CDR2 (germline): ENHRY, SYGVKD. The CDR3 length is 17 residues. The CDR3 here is CASSYIAGGALRYEQYF. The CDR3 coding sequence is TGTGCCAGCAGTTACATCGCAGGGGGAGCCCTCCGGTACGAGCAGTACTTC.

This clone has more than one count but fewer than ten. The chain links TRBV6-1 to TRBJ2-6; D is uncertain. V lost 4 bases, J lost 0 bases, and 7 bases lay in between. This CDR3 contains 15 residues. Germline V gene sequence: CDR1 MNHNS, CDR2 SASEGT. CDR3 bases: TGTGCCAGCAGTGGCCGCTACTCTGGGGCCAACGTCCTGACTTTC. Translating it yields CASSGRYSGANVLTF.

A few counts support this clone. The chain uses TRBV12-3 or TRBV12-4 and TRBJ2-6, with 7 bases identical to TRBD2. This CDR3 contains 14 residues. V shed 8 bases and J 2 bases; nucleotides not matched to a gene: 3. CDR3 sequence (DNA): TGTGCCAGCTTACGGGAGGCTGGGGCCAACGTCCTGACTTTC. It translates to CASLREAGANVLTF.

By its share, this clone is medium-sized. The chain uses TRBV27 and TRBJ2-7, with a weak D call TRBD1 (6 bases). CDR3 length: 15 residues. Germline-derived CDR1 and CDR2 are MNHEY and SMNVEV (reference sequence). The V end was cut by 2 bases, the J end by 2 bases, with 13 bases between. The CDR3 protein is CASSLVLGGTYEQYF. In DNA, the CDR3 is TGTGCCAGCAGTTTAGTTTTAGGGGGTACCTACGAGCAGTACTTC.

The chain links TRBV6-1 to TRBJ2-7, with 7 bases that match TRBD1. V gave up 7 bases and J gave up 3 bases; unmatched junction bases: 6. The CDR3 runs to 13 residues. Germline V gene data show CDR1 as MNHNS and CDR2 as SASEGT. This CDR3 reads CASMSGGLYEQYF. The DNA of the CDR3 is TGTGCCAGCATGTCAGGGGGTCTCTACGAGCAGTACTTC.

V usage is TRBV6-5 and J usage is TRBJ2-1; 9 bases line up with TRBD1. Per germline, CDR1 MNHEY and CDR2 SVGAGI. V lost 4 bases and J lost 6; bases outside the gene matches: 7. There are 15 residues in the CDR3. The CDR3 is CASSSTGGAVNEQFF. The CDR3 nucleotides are TGTGCCAGCAGTTCCACAGGGGGCGCTGTCAATGAGCAGTTCTTC.

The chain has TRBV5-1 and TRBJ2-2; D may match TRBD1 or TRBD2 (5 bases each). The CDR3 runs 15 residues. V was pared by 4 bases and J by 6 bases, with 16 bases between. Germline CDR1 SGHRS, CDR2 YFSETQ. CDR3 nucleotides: TGCGCCAGCAGCCCCGAGGCCCTGGGGGCCGGGGAGCTGTTTTTT. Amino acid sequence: CASSPEALGAGELFF.

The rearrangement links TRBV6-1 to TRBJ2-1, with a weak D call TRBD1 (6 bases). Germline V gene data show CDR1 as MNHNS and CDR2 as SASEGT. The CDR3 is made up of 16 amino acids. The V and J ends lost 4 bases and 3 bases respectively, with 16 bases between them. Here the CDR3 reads CASSGVGGLIYNEQFF. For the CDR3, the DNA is TGTGCCAGCAGTGGGGTTGGGGGCTTAATCTACAATGAGCAGTTCTTC.

CDR3 DNA sequence: TGTGCCACCAGTGGGGGGGGGCACGGGGAGCTGTTTTTT. This codes for CATSGGGHGELFF. The chain links TRBV24-1 to TRBJ2-2; maybe TRBD2 (7 bases). Germline CDR1 KGHDR, CDR2 SFDVKD. V lost 5 bases and J lost 7, with 10 bases in between. CDR3 size: 13 residues.

This chain's CDR3 is CASSLWNSVAGELFF. The CDR3 DNA reads as TGTGCCAGCAGTTTATGGAATAGCGTAGCCGGGGAGCTGTTTTTT. The V call is TRBV28, the J call TRBJ2-2; TRBD2 is a possible D gene (5 bases). Trimming took off 0 bases at V and 6 bases at J, with 11 bases between the two ends. Germline V gene data show CDR1 as MDHEN and CDR2 as SYDVKM. The length of the CDR3 is 15 residues.

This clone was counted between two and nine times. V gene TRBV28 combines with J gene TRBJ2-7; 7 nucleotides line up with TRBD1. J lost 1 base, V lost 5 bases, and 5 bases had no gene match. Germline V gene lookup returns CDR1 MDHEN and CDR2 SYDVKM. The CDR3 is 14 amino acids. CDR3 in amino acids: CASSPWDRSYEQYF. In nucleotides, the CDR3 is TGTGCCAGCAGTCCATGGGACAGATCCTACGAGCAGTACTTC.

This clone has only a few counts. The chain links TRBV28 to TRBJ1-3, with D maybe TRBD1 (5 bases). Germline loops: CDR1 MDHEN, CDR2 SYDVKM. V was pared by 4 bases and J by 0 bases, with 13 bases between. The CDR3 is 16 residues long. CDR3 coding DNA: TGTGCCAGCAGTTCACCGGGACCTTCCTCTGGAAACACCATATATTTT. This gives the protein CASSSPGPSSGNTIYF.

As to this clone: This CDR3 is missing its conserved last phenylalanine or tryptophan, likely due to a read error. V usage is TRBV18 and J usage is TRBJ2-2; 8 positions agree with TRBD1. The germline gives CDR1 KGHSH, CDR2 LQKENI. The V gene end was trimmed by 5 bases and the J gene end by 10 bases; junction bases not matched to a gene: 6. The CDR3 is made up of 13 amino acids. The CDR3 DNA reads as TGTGCCAGCTCAGCACAGGGGGGCGCGGAGCTGTTTGTT. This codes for CASSAQGGAELFV.

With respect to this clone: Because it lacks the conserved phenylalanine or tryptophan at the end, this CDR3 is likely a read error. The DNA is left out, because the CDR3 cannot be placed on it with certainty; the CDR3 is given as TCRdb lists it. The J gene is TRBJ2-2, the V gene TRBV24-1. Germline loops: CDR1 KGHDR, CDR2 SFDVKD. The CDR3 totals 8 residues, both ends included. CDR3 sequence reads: CATSDFRV.

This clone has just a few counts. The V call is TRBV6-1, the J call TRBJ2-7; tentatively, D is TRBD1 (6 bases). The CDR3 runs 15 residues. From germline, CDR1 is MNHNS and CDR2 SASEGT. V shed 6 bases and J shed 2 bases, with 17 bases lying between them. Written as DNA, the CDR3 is TGTGCCAGCAGCGCTGCATCGGACAGTGCCTACGAGCAGTACTTC. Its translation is CASSAASDSAYEQYF.

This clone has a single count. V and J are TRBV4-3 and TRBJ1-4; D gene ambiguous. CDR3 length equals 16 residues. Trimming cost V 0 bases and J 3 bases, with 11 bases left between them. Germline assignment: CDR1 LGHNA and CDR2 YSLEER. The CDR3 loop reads CASSQDGKASNEKLFF. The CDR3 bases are TGCGCCAGCAGCCAAGATGGGAAGGCCTCTAATGAAAAACTGTTTTTT.

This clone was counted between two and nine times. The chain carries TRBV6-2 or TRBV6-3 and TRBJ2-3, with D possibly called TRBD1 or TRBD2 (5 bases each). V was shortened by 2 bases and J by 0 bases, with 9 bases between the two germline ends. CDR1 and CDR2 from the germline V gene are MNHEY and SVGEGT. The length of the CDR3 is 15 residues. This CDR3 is CASSYGGASTDTQYF. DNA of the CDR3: TGTGCCAGCAGTTACGGGGGAGCTAGCACAGATACGCAGTATTTT.

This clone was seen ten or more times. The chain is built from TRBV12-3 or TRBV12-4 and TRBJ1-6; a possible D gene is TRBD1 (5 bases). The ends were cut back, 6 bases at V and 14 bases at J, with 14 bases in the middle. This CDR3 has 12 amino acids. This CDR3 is CASRPGSGALHF. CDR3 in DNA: TGTGCCAGCAGGCCGGGGTCGGGGGCCCTCCACTTT.